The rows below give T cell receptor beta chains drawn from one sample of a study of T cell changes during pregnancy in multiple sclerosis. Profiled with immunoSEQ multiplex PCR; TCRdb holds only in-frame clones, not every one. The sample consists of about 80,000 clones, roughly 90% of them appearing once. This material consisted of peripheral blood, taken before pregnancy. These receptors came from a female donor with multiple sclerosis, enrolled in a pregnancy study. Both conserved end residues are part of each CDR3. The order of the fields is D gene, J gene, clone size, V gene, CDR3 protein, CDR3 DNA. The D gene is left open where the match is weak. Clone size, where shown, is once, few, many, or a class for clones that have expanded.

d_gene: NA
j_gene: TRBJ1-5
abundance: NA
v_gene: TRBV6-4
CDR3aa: CASSEMGRGEYQPQHF
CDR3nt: TGTGCCAGCAGTGAAATGGGCAGGGGTGAATATCAGCCCCAGCATTTT

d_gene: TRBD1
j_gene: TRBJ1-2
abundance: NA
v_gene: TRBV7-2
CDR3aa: CASRPGQGVSYGYTF
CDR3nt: TGTGCCAGCAGACCCGGACAGGGGGTTAGCTATGGCTACACCTTC

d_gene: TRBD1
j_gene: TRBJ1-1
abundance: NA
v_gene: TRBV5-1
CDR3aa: CASGQGASFNTEAFF
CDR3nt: TGCGCCAGTGGACAGGGGGCCTCCTTCAACACTGAAGCTTTCTTT

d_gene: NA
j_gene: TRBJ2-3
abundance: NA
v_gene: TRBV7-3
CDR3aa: CASPLGGSGTDTQYF
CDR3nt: TGTGCCAGCCCTCTTGGGGGCTCGGGAACAGATACGCAGTATTTT

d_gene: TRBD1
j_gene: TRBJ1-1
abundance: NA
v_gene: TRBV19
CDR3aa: CASSMRTGAGGEAFF
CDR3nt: TGTGCCAGTAGTATGAGGACAGGCGCGGGAGGTGAAGCTTTCTTT

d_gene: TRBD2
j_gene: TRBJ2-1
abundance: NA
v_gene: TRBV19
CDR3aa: CASSTKTSGYNEQFF
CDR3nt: TGTGCCAGTAGTACTAAGACTAGCGGGTACAATGAGCAGTTCTTC

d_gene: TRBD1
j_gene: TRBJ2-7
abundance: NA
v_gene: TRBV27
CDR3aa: CASSFRQGNYEQYF
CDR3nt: TGTGCCAGCAGTTTCAGACAGGGCAACTACGAGCAGTACTTC

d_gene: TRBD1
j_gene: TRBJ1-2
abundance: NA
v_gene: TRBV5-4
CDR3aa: CASSAPGTGAYGYTF
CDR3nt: TGTGCCAGCAGCGCCCCCGGGACAGGGGCCTATGGCTACACCTTC

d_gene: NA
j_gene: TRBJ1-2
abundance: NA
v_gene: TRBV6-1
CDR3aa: CASSEYGDYGYTF
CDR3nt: TGTGCCAGCAGTGAATACGGGGACTATGGCTACACCTTC

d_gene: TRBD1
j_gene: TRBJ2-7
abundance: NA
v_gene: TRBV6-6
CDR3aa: CTSSRQGNEQYF
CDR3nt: TGTACCAGCAGTCGACAGGGTAACGAGCAGTACTTC

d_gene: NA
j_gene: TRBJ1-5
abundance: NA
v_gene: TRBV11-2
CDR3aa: CASSFSLNQPQHF
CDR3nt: TGTGCCAGCAGCTTTAGTCTCAATCAGCCCCAGCATTTT

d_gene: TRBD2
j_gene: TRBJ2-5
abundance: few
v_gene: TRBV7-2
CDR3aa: CASSLGGGWQTQYF
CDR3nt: TGTGCCAGCAGCTTAGGGGGAGGGTGGCAGACCCAGTACTTC

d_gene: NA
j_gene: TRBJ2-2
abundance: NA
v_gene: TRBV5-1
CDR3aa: CASTPLTNTGELFF
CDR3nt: TGCGCCAGCACCCCCTTAACGAACACCGGGGAGCTGTTTTTT

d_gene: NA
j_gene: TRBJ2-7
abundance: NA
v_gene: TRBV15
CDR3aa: CATSREGLPDSYEQYF
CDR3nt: TGTGCCACCAGCAGAGAAGGACTTCCAGACTCCTACGAGCAGTACTTC

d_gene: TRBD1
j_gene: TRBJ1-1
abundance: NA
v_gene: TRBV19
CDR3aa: CASSIDPDRGHEAFF
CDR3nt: TGTGCCAGTAGTATAGATCCCGACAGGGGCCATGAAGCTTTCTTT

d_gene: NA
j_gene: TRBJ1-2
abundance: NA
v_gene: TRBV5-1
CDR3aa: CASSLTGWARGDGYTF
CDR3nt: TGCGCCAGCAGCTTGACCGGGTGGGCCAGGGGCGATGGCTACACCTTC

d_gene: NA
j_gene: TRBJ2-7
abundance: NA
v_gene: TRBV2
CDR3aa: CASSEEQLTSYEQYF
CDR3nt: TGTGCCAGCAGTGAAGAACAGCTCACCTCCTACGAGCAGTACTTC

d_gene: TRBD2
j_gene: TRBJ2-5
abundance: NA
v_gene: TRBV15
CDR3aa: CATSRGPGLAGGTQETQYF
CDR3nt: TGTGCCACCAGCAGAGGCCCGGGACTAGCGGGGGGAACTCAAGAGACCCAGTACTTC

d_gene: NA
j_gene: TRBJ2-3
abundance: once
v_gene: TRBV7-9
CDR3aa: CASSSGGVIGGTQYF
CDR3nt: TGTGCCAGCAGCTCGGGCGGGGTCATAGGAGGTACGCAGTATTTT

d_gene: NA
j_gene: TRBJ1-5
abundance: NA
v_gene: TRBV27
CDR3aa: CASSLSRIEPQHF
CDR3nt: TGTGCCAGCAGTTTATCCAGGATTGAGCCCCAGCATTTT

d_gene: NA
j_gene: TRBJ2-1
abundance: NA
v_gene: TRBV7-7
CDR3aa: CASSLGQGTYNEQFF
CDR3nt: TGTGCTAGCAGCTTAGGGCAGGGAACCTACAATGAGCAGTTCTTC

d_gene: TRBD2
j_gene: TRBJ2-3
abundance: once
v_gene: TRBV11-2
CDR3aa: CASSLLAGTDTQYF
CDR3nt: TGTGCCAGCAGCTTACTAGCGGGCACAGATACGCAGTATTTT

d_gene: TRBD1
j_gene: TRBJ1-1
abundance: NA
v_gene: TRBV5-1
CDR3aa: CASSQTQGAHVAFF
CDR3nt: TGCGCCAGCAGTCAAACCCAGGGGGCGCACGTAGCTTTCTTT

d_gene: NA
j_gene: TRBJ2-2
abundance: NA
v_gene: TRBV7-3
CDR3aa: CASSEPSSGELFF
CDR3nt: TGTGCCAGCAGCGAACCTAGTTCCGGGGAGCTGTTTTTT

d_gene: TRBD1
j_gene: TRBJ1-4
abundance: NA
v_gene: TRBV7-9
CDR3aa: CASSLDRWNEKLFF
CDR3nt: TGTGCCAGCAGCCTGGACAGGTGGAATGAAAAACTGTTTTTT

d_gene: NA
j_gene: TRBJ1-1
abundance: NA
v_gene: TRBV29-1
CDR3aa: CSHSGGYPEAFF
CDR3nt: TGCAGCCATTCGGGGGGTTACCCTGAAGCTTTCTTT

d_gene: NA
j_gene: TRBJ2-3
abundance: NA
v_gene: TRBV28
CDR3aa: CASSFSLHTDTQYF
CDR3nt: TGTGCCAGCAGTTTTTCACTTCACACAGATACGCAGTATTTT

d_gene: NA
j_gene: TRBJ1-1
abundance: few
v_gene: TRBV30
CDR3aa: CAWAGEDWSEAFF
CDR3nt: TGTGCCTGGGCAGGGGAAGATTGGTCTGAAGCTTTCTTT

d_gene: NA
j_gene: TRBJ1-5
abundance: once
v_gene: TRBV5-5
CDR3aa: CASSLREQPQHF
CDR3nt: TGTGCCAGCAGCTTAAGGGAGCAGCCCCAGCATTTT

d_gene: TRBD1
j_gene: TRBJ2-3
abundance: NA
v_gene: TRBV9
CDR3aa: CASSASRGWTDTQYF
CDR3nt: TGTGCCAGCAGCGCATCCAGGGGGTGGACAGATACGCAGTATTTT

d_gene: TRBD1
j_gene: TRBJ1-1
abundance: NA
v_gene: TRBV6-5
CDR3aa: CASSRDREAFF
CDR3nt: TGTGCCAGCAGCCGTGACAGGGAGGCTTTCTTT

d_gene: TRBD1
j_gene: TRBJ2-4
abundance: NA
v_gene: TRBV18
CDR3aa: CASSAGQGTTLGIQYF
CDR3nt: TGTGCCAGCTCAGCCGGACAGGGGACTACACTAGGCATTCAGTACTTC